Each of the 11 T cell receptor beta chains below was sequenced from the same sample in a study of beta chain bispecific antibodies for T cell cancers. Regarding the study as a whole: In these mixed samples, most targeted TRBV reads derived from the leukemia cell line.

Their specific antigens are unknown. TCRdb fed the 5' RACE reads into MiXCR, producing one record per CDR3 protein. Of just over 20,000 distinct CDR3 sequences listed, over 2.5% were seen once; the top ten hold approximately 30%. Either OKT3 anti-CD3 antibody or CD3/CD28 beads expanded T cells from blood mononuclear cells over 3 days. Sequencing was done on a sample of healthy donor T cells cultured with leukemia cells. These receptors all come from a human donor in good health. Some clones in this sample may be carry-over from other donors' samples.

This chain links TRBV10-3 with TRBJ2-1; D gene uncertain. The CDR3 has 11 amino acids. The ends were cut back, 3 bases at V and 10 bases at J, with 7 bases in the middle. Per germline, CDR1 ENHRY and CDR2 SYGVKD. CDR3 protein: CAISEGGEQFF. CDR3 nucleotide sequence: TGTGCCATCAGTGAAGGTGGGGAGCAGTTCTTC.

This clonotype was seen more than once but under ten times. The V and J genes are TRBV5-6 and TRBJ1-1; 8 bases match TRBD1. With V trimmed by 4 bases and J by 6 bases, 8 bases remained unmatched. Germline CDR1 reads SGHDT; CDR2 reads YYEEEE. This CDR3 comprises 14 residues. CDR3 in amino acids: CASSRDRTGAEAFF. CDR3 nucleotide sequence: TGTGCCAGCAGCCGGGACAGGACAGGCGCTGAAGCTTTCTTT.

This clonotype was observed a few times. The chain has TRBV5-5 and TRBJ2-7, with D perhaps matching TRBD2 (5 bases). The germline V and J ends were trimmed by 4 bases and 2 bases, with 10 bases remaining between them. This CDR3 region has 13 residues. Germline CDR1 is SGHKS and CDR2 is YYEKEE (reference sequence). The CDR3 sequence is CASSEGSAYEQYF. CDR3 nucleotides: TGTGCCAGCAGCGAGGGATCGGCCTACGAGCAGTACTTC.

In this sample, this clonotype turned up many times. The gene calls are TRBV6-1 and TRBJ2-5; TRBD1 matches at 8 bases. V shed 6 bases and J 9 bases; nucleotides not matched to a gene: 9. This CDR3 contains 13 residues. The germline gives CDR1 MNHNS, CDR2 SASEGT. The CDR3 region is CASRDGQGPPQYF. CDR3 bases: TGTGCCAGCAGGGACGGACAGGGCCCACCCCAGTACTTC.

This clonotype occurred many times. The J gene is TRBJ1-6, the V gene TRBV6-5; D remains ambiguous. V was cut by 5 bases and J by 9 bases, with 17 bases left in between. Germline assignment: CDR1 MNHEY and CDR2 SVGAGI. CDR3 length equals 15 residues. CDR3 protein: CASSTEVYVGSPLHF. The CDR3 DNA is TGTGCCAGCAGTACTGAAGTGTATGTTGGTTCACCCCTCCACTTT.

This clonotype was seen many times. V is TRBV20-1 and J is TRBJ1-2, with 9 nucleotides matching TRBD1. CDR1 is DFQATT, CDR2 SNEGSKA, per germline (reference sequence). CDR3 length: 15 amino acids. V shed 0 bases and J 7 bases; nucleotides not matched to a gene: 9. CDR3: CSARDLGQGDGGYTF. The CDR3 DNA is TGCAGTGCTAGAGATTTGGGACAGGGAGACGGTGGCTACACCTTC.

This clonotype was seen repeatedly, ten times or more. The rearrangement joins TRBV5-4 to TRBJ2-5, with D perhaps TRBD2 (6 bases). The ends were cut back, 3 bases at V and 5 bases at J, with 11 bases in the middle. The CDR3 length is 13 residues. Germline assignment: CDR1 SGHNT and CDR2 YYREEE (reference sequence). This chain's CDR3 is CASSWGDRETQYF. Written as DNA, the CDR3 is TGTGCCAGCAGCTGGGGGGACCGGGAGACCCAGTACTTC.

This clonotype was seen ten or more times. This rearrangement joins TRBV9 to TRBJ2-1, with D perhaps assigned TRBD1 or TRBD2 (6 bases each). Germline V lookup: CDR1 SGDLS, CDR2 YYNGEE. This CDR3 spans 12 amino acids. Between the trimmed V and J ends, which lost 4 bases and 8 bases, there was a span of 10 bases. The CDR3 here is CASSIGGYEQFF. DNA of the CDR3: TGTGCCAGCAGCATAGGGGGGTATGAGCAGTTCTTC.

This clonotype was seen many times. The rearrangement uses TRBV5-1 and TRBJ2-5; D is tentatively TRBD1 or TRBD2 (5 bases each). This CDR3 has 14 residues. Trimming pared 0 bases from V and 7 bases from J, leaving 13 bases between. Germline-derived CDR1 and CDR2 are SGHRS and YFSETQ. CDR3 residues: CASSLDGAQATQYF. The CDR3 nucleotides are TGCGCCAGCAGCTTGGACGGGGCCCAGGCGACCCAGTACTTC.

Many counts were recorded for this clonotype. This sequence joins TRBV10-2 and TRBJ2-7; perhaps TRBD2 as D (7 bases). V was pared by 6 bases and J by 9 bases, with 21 bases between. CDR1 is WSHSY, CDR2 SAAADI, per germline. The CDR3 runs 14 residues. The CDR3 DNA sequence: TGCGCCAGCAGGGACGGCGCCGGGGGGCCACGGCAGTACTTC. This encodes CASRDGAGGPRQYF.

The chain has TRBV4-1 and TRBJ1-6; maybe TRBD1 (6 bases). V dropped 4 bases and J dropped 7 bases, with 17 bases sitting between them. This CDR3 contains 16 residues. Germline assignment: CDR1 MGHRA and CDR2 YSYEKL. CDR3 protein: CASSPTQGMRNSPLHF. CDR3 coding DNA: TGCGCCAGCAGCCCTACCCAGGGGATGCGGAATTCACCCCTCCACTTT.